This TCR beta chain derives from a study of T-cell memory formation after mild COVID-19 (dated by TCRdb to the early 2020s). A note on the overall study: Most TCR sequence clusters were specific to one of the two donors. Two young, previously healthy adult volunteers made up the cohort, one male and one female. T-cell clones expanding and contracting after mild COVID-19 in a couple of donors were tracked by longitudinal TCRalpha and TCRbeta repertoire sequencing.

Reading from cysteine to phenylalanine, the CDR3 counts 13 amino acids. The sequence is cut down to CDR3 DNA, 39 bases in frame from base 1. The V end loses 3 bases and the J end loses 2 bases, and a stretch of 8 bases separates them. The germline V gene provides CDR1 SGHRS and CDR2 YFSETQ. Overall results and qualifications from the work: SARS-CoV-2 specificity of the second-wave clones peaking on day 37 was not confirmed. Contracting CD4+ clones were found mainly in CM and EM memory subsets, while CD8+ clones were enriched in EMRA. Only a couple of mild cases were covered in the study, and larger cohorts including severe cases with pre-infection samples were considered necessary. Clones contracting from day 15 to 85 had balanced CD4/CD8 phenotypes, while a second wave expanding from day 15 to 37 was biased towards CD4+. Some responding clones were found in pre-infection memory, which suggests that pre-existing cross-reactive memory T cells took part in the SARS-CoV-2 response.

Ficoll-Paque density gradient centrifugation was used to isolate PBMCs. The data were produced on an Illumina NovaSeq 6000. TCRalpha and TCRbeta cDNA libraries were constructed by 5'RACE with constant-segment primers, with sample barcodes and unique molecular identifiers being introduced. Trizol reagent was used to extract RNA from every sample. Libraries were amplified in two PCR steps, with a second sample barcode and Illumina TruSeq adapters added in the second step. Sequencing of libraries was performed on an Illumina NovaSeq with 2 x 150 bp paired-end reads. The authors processed their data as follows. Demultiplexing of reads and collapsing into UMI-guided consensus sequences were performed with migec v1.2.7. Using mixcr v2.1.11, the UMI consensuses were aligned to TRA and TRB V and J templates and assembled into clonotypes. Clonotypes were classified as expanded or contracted when called significant by both edgeR and NoisET, with noise models trained on biological replicates. For edgeR calls, a false discovery rate-adjusted p below 0.01 and a log2 fold-change threshold of 1 were applied. As an exploratory analysis of dynamics, max-normalized trajectories of the 1000 most abundant clonotypes were examined with PCA combined with hierarchical clustering. Each responding clone was given a CD4 or CD8 phenotype based on the CD4+ and CD8+ repertoires, which had been sequenced separately. TCRdb reanalyzed the raw reads on its own, using fastp at Q25 for trimming and MiXCR for clone calling, and kept in-frame beta chains. Each record represents a unique CDR3 protein, reported with the most common genes and DNA among its rows. In this record, the V and J calls reflect TCRdb's handling and not the investigators' own analysis. The sample records more than 350,000 distinct CDR3 sequences, more than 15% of which are singletons. Roughly 21% of the sample lies in the top ten.

This clonotype was found many times. The clone's antigen remains unknown. The input lacks base qualities; no much larger clone sits a single base away. The sequencing input was PBMCs or a T cell subset sorted from them (not recorded which). This clonotype originated in a young man who had mild COVID-19 (a few samples of this study predate the infection). The sample titles of this study are shuffled in the database, so cell type and time point are left out; the donor was told from shared clones. The chain is made from TRBV5-1 and TRBJ2-5; the D gene is unclear. The nucleotides are TGCGCCAGCAGCTCTGGCAGACAAGAGACCCAGTACTTC. Translated, it gives CASSSGRQETQYF.